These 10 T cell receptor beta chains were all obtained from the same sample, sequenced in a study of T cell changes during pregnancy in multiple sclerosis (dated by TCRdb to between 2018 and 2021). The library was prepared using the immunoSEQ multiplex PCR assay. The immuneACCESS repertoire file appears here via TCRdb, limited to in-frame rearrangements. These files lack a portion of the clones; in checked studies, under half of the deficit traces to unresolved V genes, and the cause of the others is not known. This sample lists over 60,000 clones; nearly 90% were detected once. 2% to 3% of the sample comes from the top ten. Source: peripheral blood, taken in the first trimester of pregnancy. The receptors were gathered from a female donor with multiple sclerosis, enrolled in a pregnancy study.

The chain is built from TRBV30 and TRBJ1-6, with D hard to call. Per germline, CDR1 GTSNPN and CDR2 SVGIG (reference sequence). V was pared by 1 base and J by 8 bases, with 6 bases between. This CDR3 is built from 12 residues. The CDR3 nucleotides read TGTGCCTGGAGTGCGAGAGATTCACCCCTCCACTTT. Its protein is CAWSARDSPLHF.

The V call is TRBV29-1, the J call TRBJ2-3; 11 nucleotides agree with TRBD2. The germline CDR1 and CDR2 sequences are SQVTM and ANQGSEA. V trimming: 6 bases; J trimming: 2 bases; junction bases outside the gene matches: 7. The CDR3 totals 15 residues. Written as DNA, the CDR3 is TGCAGCGTACCCGGACTAGCGGGTAACACAGATACGCAGTATTTT. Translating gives CSVPGLAGNTDTQYF.

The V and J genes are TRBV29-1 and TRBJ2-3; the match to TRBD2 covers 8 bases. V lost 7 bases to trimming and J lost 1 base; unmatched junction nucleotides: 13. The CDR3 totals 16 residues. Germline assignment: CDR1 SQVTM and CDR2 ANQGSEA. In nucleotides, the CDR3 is TGCAGCGCTGACCCAGGAGCGGGGGCAGGCACAGATACGCAGTATTTT. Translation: CSADPGAGAGTDTQYF.

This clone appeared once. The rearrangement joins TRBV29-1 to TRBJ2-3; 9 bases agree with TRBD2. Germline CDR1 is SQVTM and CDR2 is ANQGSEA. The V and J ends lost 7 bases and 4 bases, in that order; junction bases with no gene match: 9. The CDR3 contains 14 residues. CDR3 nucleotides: TGCAGCGCCCTTTGGGCGGGAGGGCCAGATACGCAGTATTTT. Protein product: CSALWAGGPDTQYF.

The DNA of the CDR3 is TGTGCCACCAGCCGGGGGGGGGCGTCGGAGGGTGAAGCTTTCTTT. It is translated as CATSRGGASEGEAFF. The chain couples TRBV15 to TRBJ1-1, with a tentative D call TRBD1 (6 bases). CDR1 and CDR2 from the germline V gene are LNHNV and YYDKDF (reference sequence). V gave up 5 bases and J gave up 7 bases, with 20 bases separating them. The CDR3 spans 15 residues.

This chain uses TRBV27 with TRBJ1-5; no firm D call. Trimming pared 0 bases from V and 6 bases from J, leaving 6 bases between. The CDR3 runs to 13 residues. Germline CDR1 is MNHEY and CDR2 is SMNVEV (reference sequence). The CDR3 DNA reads TGTGCCAGCAGTTTATCGCTAAGTCAGCCCCAGCATTTT. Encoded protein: CASSLSLSQPQHF.

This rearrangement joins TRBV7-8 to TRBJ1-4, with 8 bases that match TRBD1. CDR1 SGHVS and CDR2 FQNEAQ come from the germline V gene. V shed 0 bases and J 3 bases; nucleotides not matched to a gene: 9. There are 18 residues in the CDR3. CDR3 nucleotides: TGTGCCAGCAGCTTAGCAAGCAGGGGGCGCCGAGCTAATGAAAAACTGTTTTTT. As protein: CASSLASRGRRANEKLFF.

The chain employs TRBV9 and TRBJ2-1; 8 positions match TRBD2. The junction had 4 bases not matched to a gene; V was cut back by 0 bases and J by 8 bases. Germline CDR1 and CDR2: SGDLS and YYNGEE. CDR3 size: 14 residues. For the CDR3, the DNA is TGTGCCAGCAGCGTAGACGCGGGGGGTGATGAGCAGTTCTTC. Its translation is CASSVDAGGDEQFF.

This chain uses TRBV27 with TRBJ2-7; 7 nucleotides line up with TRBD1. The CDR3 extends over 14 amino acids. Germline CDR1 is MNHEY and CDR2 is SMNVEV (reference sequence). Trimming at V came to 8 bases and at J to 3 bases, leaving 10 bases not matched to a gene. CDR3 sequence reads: CASGRDRALYEQYF. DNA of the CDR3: TGTGCCAGCGGGAGAGACAGGGCTCTCTACGAGCAGTACTTC.

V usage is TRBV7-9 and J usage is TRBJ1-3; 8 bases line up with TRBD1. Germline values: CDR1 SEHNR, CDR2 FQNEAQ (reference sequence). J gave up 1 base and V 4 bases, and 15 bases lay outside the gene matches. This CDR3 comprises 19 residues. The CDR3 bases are TGTGCCAGCAGCTCCAACCGGGACAGGAAGGGGGAGTCTGGAAACACCATATATTTT. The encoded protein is CASSSNRDRKGESGNTIYF.